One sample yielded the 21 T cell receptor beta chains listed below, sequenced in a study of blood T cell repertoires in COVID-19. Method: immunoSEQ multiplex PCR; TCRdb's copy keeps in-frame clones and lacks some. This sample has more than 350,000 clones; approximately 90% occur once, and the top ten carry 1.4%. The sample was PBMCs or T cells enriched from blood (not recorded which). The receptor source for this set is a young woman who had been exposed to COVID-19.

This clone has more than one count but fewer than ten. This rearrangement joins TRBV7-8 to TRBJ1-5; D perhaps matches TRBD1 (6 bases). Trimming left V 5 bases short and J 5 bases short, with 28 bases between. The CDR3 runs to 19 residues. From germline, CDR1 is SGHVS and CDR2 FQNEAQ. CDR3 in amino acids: CASSQTRDILARGDQPQHF. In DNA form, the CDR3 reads TGTGCCAGCAGCCAGACCCGGGACATCCTCGCGCGGGGGGATCAGCCCCAGCATTTT.

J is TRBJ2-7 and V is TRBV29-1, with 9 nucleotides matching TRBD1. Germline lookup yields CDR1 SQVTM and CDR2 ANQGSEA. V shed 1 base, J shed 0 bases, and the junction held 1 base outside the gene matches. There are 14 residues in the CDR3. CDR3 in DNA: TGCAGCGTTGAAGGGACAGGGGTCTCCTACGAGCAGTACTTC. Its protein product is CSVEGTGVSYEQYF.

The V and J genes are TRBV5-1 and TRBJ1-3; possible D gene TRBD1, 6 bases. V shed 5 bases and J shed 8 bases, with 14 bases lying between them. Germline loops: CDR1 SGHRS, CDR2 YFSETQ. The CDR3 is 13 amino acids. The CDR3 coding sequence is TGCGCCAGCAGTCAACAGGGATTGGACACCATATATTTT. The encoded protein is CASSQQGLDTIYF.

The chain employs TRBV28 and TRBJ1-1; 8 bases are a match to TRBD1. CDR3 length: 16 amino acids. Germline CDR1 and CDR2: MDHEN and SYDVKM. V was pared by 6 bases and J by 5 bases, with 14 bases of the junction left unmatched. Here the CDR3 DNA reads TGTGCCAGCAGGACCTCTTCAGGGGGCAAGTCAACTGAAGCTTTCTTT. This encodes CASRTSSGGKSTEAFF.

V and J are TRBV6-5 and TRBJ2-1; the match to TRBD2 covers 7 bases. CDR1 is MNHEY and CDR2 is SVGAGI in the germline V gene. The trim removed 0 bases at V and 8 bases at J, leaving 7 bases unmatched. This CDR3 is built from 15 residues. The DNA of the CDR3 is TGTGCCAGCAGTTACTCAGCGGGGAGTTTCGATGAGCAGTTCTTC. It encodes CASSYSAGSFDEQFF.

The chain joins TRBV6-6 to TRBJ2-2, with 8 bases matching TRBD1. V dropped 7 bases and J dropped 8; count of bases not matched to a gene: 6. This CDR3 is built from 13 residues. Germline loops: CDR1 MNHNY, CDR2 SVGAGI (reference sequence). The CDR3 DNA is TGTGCCAGCACCGGGACAGGCGGTGGGGAGCTGTTTTTT. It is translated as CASTGTGGGELFF.

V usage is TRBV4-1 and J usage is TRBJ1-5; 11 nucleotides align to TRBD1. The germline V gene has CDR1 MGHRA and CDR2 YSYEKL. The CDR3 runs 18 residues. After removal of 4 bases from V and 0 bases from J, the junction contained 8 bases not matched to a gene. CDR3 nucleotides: TGCGCCAGCAGCCCTTGGACAGGGGGCCTTGGTAGCAATCAGCCCCAGCATTTT. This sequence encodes CASSPWTGGLGSNQPQHF.

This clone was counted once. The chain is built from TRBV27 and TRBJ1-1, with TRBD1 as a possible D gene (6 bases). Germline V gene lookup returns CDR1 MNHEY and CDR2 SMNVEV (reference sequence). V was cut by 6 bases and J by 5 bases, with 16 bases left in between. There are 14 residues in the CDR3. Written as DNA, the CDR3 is TGTGCCAGCAGGACGGGGAGGGGGGATACTGAAGCTTTCTTT. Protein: CASRTGRGDTEAFF.

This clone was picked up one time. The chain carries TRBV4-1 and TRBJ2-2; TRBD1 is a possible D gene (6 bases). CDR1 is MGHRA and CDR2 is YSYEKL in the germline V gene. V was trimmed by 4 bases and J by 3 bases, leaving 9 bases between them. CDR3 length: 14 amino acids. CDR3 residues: CASSPYRDTGELFF. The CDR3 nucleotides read TGCGCCAGCAGCCCATACAGGGACACCGGGGAGCTGTTTTTT.

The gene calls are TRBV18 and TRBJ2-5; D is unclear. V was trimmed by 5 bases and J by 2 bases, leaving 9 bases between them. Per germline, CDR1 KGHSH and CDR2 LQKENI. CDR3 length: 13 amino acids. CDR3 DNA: TGTGCCAGCTCAGAGACACAACAAGAGACCCAGTACTTC. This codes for CASSETQQETQYF.

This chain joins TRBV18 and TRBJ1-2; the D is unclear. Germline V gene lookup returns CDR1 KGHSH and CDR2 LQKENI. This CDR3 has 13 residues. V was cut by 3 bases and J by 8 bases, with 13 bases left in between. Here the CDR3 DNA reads TGTGCCAGCTCACCGTTCCGGGTTGAAGGCTACACCTTC. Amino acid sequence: CASSPFRVEGYTF.

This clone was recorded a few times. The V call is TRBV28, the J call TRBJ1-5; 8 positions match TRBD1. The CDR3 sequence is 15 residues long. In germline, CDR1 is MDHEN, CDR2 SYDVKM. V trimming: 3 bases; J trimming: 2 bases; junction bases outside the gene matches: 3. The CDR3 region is CASSFSDRGNQPQHF. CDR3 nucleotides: TGTGCCAGCAGTTTTTCGGACAGGGGCAATCAGCCCCAGCATTTT.

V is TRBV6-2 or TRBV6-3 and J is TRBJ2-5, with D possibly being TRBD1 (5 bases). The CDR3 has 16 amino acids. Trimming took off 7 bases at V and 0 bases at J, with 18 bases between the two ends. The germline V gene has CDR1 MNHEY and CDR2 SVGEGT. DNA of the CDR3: TGTGCCAGCACCTACTCGGGCCGACAGTACCAAGAGACCCAGTACTTC. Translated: CASTYSGRQYQETQYF.

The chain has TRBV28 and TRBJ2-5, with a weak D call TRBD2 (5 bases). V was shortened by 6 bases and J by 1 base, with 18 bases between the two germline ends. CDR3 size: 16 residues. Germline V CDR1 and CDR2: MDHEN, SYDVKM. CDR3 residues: CASRPHGGGAQETQYF. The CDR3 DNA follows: TGTGCCAGCAGACCCCACGGAGGCGGTGCCCAAGAGACCCAGTACTTC.

CDR3 protein: CASSEGAGWTYGYTF. CDR3 DNA sequence: TGTGCCAGCAGTGAGGGGGCAGGGTGGACCTATGGCTACACCTTC. The chain is built from TRBV25-1 and TRBJ1-2; D is perhaps TRBD1 (6 bases). CDR3 length equals 15 residues. CDR1 is MGHDK and CDR2 is SYGVNS in the germline V gene. V gave up 3 bases and J gave up 4 bases, with 15 bases separating them.

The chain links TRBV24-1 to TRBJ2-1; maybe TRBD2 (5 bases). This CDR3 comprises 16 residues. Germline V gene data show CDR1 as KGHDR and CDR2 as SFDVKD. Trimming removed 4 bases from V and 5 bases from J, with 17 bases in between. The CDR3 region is CATSDRSGPTNNEQFF. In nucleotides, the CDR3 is TGTGCCACCAGTGACCGAAGCGGCCCCACCAACAATGAGCAGTTCTTC.

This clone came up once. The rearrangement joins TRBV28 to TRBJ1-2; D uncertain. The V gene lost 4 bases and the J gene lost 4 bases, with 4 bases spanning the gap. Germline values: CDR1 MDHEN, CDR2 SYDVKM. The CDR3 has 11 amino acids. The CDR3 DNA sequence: TGTGCCAGCAGTTATATCTATGGCTACACCTTC. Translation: CASSYIYGYTF.

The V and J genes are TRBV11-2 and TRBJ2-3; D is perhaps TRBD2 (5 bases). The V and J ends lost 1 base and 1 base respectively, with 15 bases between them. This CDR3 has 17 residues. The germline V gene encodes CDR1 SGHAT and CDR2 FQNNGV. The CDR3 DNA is TGTGCCAGCAGCTTAGGGGGAGACGGACCCGGCACAGATACGCAGTATTTT. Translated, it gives CASSLGGDGPGTDTQYF.

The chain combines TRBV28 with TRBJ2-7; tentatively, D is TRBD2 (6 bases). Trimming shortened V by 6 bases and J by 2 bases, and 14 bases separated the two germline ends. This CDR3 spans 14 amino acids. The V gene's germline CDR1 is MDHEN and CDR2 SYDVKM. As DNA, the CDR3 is TGTGCCAGCAGCCCGGTGGGCGGGACCTACGAGCAGTACTTC. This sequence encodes CASSPVGGTYEQYF.

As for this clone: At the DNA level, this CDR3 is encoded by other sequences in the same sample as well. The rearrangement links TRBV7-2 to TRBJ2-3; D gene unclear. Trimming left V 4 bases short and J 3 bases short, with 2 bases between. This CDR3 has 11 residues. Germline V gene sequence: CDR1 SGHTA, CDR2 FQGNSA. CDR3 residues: CASSSTDTQYF. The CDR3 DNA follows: TGTGCCAGCAGCTCAACAGATACGCAGTATTTT. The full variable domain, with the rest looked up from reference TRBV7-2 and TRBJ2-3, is GAGVSQSPSNKVTEKGKDVELRCDPISGHTALYWYRQSLGQGLEFLIYFQGNSAPDKSGLPSDRFSAERTGGSVSTLTIQRTQQEDSAVYLCASSSTDTQYFGPGTRLTVL.

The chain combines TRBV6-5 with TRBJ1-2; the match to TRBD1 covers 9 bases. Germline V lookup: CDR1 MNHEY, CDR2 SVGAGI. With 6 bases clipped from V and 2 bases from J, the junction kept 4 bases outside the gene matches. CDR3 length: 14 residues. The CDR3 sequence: CASRGQGPNYGYTF. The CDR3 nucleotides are TGTGCCAGCAGGGGACAGGGCCCGAACTATGGCTACACCTTC.